The rows below give T cell receptor beta chains drawn from one sample of a study of blood T cell repertoires in COVID-19. The protocol was immunoSEQ multiplex PCR, while the TCRdb copy is restricted to in-frame clones and leaves out a portion. This table holds 140,000 to 150,000 clones, less than 90% found once. Sequencing input: peripheral blood. The receptors here all came from a human donor in a cohort sampled during active COVID-19. Each CDR3 is given with its conserved first and last residue. Each record gives: CDR3 protein, D gene, J gene, V gene. The D gene is left open where the match is weak.

CDR3aa: CASSLLTGEAEAFF; d_gene: TRBD1; j_gene: TRBJ1-1; v_gene: TRBV2
CDR3aa: CASSHGLAGGSYEQYF; d_gene: TRBD2; j_gene: TRBJ2-7; v_gene: TRBV6-2/TRBV6-3
CDR3aa: CASSRGQGKYQETQYF; d_gene: TRBD1; j_gene: TRBJ2-5; v_gene: TRBV11-3
CDR3aa: CASSPGTNADTQYF; d_gene: TRBD2; j_gene: TRBJ2-3; v_gene: TRBV5-1
CDR3aa: CASSHGPQAPSYTF; d_gene: -; j_gene: TRBJ1-2; v_gene: TRBV4-3
CDR3aa: CASSRDRGRTYEQYF; d_gene: TRBD1; j_gene: TRBJ2-7; v_gene: TRBV14
CDR3aa: CASSSTGANTGELFF; d_gene: TRBD1; j_gene: TRBJ2-2; v_gene: TRBV27
CDR3aa: CASSSQGAAPKWVQYF; d_gene: TRBD1; j_gene: TRBJ2-7; v_gene: TRBV28
CDR3aa: CASSLLGTSGGATTDTQYF; d_gene: TRBD2; j_gene: TRBJ2-3; v_gene: TRBV5-1
CDR3aa: CSVRGQGTYEQYF; d_gene: -; j_gene: TRBJ2-7; v_gene: TRBV29-1
CDR3aa: CASSMGLAGATGELFF; d_gene: TRBD2; j_gene: TRBJ2-2; v_gene: TRBV5-4
CDR3aa: CASSYSAGSYNSPLHF; d_gene: -; j_gene: TRBJ1-6; v_gene: TRBV6-2/TRBV6-3
CDR3aa: CAWSGYRQGANTEAFF; d_gene: TRBD1; j_gene: TRBJ1-1; v_gene: TRBV30
CDR3aa: CAWTLGDSNYGYTF; d_gene: -; j_gene: TRBJ1-2; v_gene: TRBV30
CDR3aa: CASSIASSHNYGYTF; d_gene: -; j_gene: TRBJ1-2; v_gene: TRBV19
CDR3aa: CAYRGRNTEAFF; d_gene: TRBD1; j_gene: TRBJ1-1; v_gene: TRBV5-4
CDR3aa: CASSEAFGRRRYEQYF; d_gene: -; j_gene: TRBJ2-7; v_gene: TRBV2
CDR3aa: CASSRTGTGGEQYF; d_gene: TRBD1; j_gene: TRBJ2-7; v_gene: TRBV7-2
CDR3aa: CASSLRFLSEQYF; d_gene: -; j_gene: TRBJ2-7; v_gene: TRBV7-9
CDR3aa: CASSFNQPQHF; d_gene: -; j_gene: TRBJ1-5; v_gene: TRBV18
CDR3aa: CASSLKLRAGGRETQYF; d_gene: TRBD2; j_gene: TRBJ2-5; v_gene: TRBV7-4
CDR3aa: CASSLGDGGYTF; d_gene: -; j_gene: TRBJ1-2; v_gene: TRBV5-4
CDR3aa: CASSEWGVGEQFF; d_gene: -; j_gene: TRBJ2-1; v_gene: TRBV6-1
CDR3aa: CASSQQWPGGPYNYGYTF; d_gene: -; j_gene: TRBJ1-2; v_gene: TRBV4-3
CDR3aa: CASSYSGGRDTQYF; d_gene: -; j_gene: TRBJ2-3; v_gene: TRBV6-2/TRBV6-3
CDR3aa: CASSERGGGVYGYTF; d_gene: -; j_gene: TRBJ1-2; v_gene: TRBV10-2
CDR3aa: CASSLNMGAEQYF; d_gene: -; j_gene: TRBJ2-7; v_gene: TRBV5-6
CDR3aa: CASSSGSQGNQPQHF; d_gene: -; j_gene: TRBJ1-5; v_gene: TRBV7-6
CDR3aa: CSASSLAGANEQFF; d_gene: TRBD2; j_gene: TRBJ2-1; v_gene: TRBV20-1
CDR3aa: CAIRDRDDSYEQYF; d_gene: TRBD1; j_gene: TRBJ2-7; v_gene: TRBV10-3
CDR3aa: CASSTTPGLRNTEAFF; d_gene: -; j_gene: TRBJ1-1; v_gene: TRBV19
CDR3aa: CASSKWGIGSTGELFF; d_gene: -; j_gene: TRBJ2-2; v_gene: TRBV19
CDR3aa: CASSEVRTGQPHQPQHF; d_gene: TRBD1; j_gene: TRBJ1-5; v_gene: TRBV2
CDR3aa: CASSYTGLGQPQHF; d_gene: -; j_gene: TRBJ1-5; v_gene: TRBV7-9
CDR3aa: CASSSGQAAYEQYF; d_gene: TRBD1; j_gene: TRBJ2-7; v_gene: TRBV5-1
CDR3aa: CASSSRVVGAYEQYF; d_gene: -; j_gene: TRBJ2-7; v_gene: TRBV27
CDR3aa: CASSQLVGHIKAGELFF; d_gene: -; j_gene: TRBJ2-2; v_gene: TRBV4-3
CDR3aa: CASSQVAGTGNTIYF; d_gene: -; j_gene: TRBJ1-3; v_gene: TRBV14
CDR3aa: CASSQDNYPGELFF; d_gene: -; j_gene: TRBJ1-4; v_gene: TRBV4-3
CDR3aa: CSAGDRNTEAFF; d_gene: TRBD1; j_gene: TRBJ1-1; v_gene: TRBV29-1
CDR3aa: CASRLAGGTDTQYF; d_gene: TRBD2; j_gene: TRBJ2-3; v_gene: TRBV19
CDR3aa: CASSLGSGGVNYGYTF; d_gene: -; j_gene: TRBJ1-2; v_gene: TRBV7-2
CDR3aa: CASSETGNQPQHF; d_gene: -; j_gene: TRBJ1-5; v_gene: TRBV6-1
CDR3aa: CASSLVLAREGNEQYF; d_gene: TRBD2; j_gene: TRBJ2-7; v_gene: TRBV5-1
CDR3aa: CASSAGAEETQYF; d_gene: -; j_gene: TRBJ2-5; v_gene: TRBV7-9
CDR3aa: CASSPITGSSYEQYF; d_gene: -; j_gene: TRBJ2-7; v_gene: TRBV11-2
CDR3aa: CASSLLMSSYNEQFF; d_gene: -; j_gene: TRBJ2-1; v_gene: TRBV7-9
CDR3aa: CAWSKAENYGYTF; d_gene: -; j_gene: TRBJ1-2; v_gene: TRBV30
CDR3aa: CASSLSLPRYNEQFF; d_gene: -; j_gene: TRBJ2-1; v_gene: TRBV27
CDR3aa: CASSPGQGKRNTEAFF; d_gene: TRBD1; j_gene: TRBJ1-1; v_gene: TRBV7-2
CDR3aa: CASNSGGAYNEQFF; d_gene: TRBD2; j_gene: TRBJ2-1; v_gene: TRBV28
CDR3aa: CASSLDGTGSSYEQYF; d_gene: TRBD1; j_gene: TRBJ2-7; v_gene: TRBV4-3
CDR3aa: CASSLRNSPLHF; d_gene: -; j_gene: TRBJ1-6; v_gene: TRBV7-9